The sequence of this T cell receptor beta chain was determined in a study of OX40 agonist ivuxolimab in advanced cancers. Across the whole study: Patients enrolled in dose escalation were diagnosed with hepatocellular carcinoma, melanoma, renal cell or head and neck cancer. Three patients got partial responses; one had hepatocellular carcinoma and two had cutaneous melanoma. General study findings and limits: Clones of CD4+ and CD8+ blood T cells grew by week 6 at doses of 0.1 to 3.0 mg/kg.

Libraries were prepared by immunoSEQ multiplex PCR; TCRdb keeps only in-frame clonotypes and omits some of them. The sample has 77,000 or so clones, roughly nine tenths seen once; the top ten hold less than 0.8%. The CDR3 is 12 amino acids. Trimming pared 4 bases from V and 1 base from J, leaving 7 bases between. Per germline, CDR1 SQVTM and CDR2 ANQGSEA. About this clone itself: Antigen specificity is unknown.

This receptor was obtained from an adult with an advanced solid tumor such as melanoma, head and neck, liver or kidney cancer. This rearrangement joins TRBV29-1 to TRBJ1-1; D is perhaps TRBD1 (5 bases). This specimen was CD4+ or CD8+ T cells sorted from blood, taken in a trial of the OX40 agonist ivuxolimab. CDR3: CSVGQWNTEAFF. Here the CDR3 DNA reads TGCAGCGTTGGACAGTGGAACACTGAAGCTTTCTTT.